Described below is a single T cell receptor (beta chain) sequence and its context. Its specificity is unknown. The data belong to a study of beta chain features in type 1 diabetes. Study information: Healthy donors and patients showed comparable age, gender and cell yields. All samples yielded some 110 million examined sorted cells.

CDR3 length equals 16 residues. Germline V gene data show CDR1 as MNHEY and CDR2 as SVGAGI. Unmatched junction bases numbered 2, after V lost 4 bases and J lost 2 bases. Sequenced material consisted of expressed TCRB transcripts (all of the isolated RNA was reverse transcribed). The assay was immunoSEQ multiplex PCR, and TCRdb's table has in-frame clones only and misses some. The sample lists 280,000 or so clones, 15% occurring once. Whole-study results and caveats: Unsettled here was the matter of whether HLA type influences TCRB rearrangement. In comparison with healthy donors, patients had naive, central memory and Treg TCRB repertoires that appeared more similar. Shortening of TCRB CDR3s, moderate but significant, appeared in all four CD4+ subsets of Type 1 diabetes patients.

The sequence came from a man between 18 and 35 years old with type 1 diabetes. V and J are TRBV6-5 and TRBJ2-5; 15 nucleotides line up with TRBD2. The sample consisted of naive CD4+ T cells from blood. The CDR3 DNA sequence: TGTGCCAGCAGTTGGACTAGCGGGGGGGTACAAGAGACCCAGTACTTC. Translation: CASSWTSGGVQETQYF.